This TCR beta chain is from a study of blood T cell repertoires in COVID-19 (dated by TCRdb to 2018 to 2021). Some background on the complete study: Collaborator samples came from the United States, Italy and Spain and covered acute and convalescent phases of COVID-19. Samples were obtained from the ongoing ImmuneRACE study (first 160 participants) and from some 1,300 subjects provided by 6 global collaborators. The prospective study material was composed of cDNA or gDNA derived from T cells, B-cell-depleted T cells, or PBMCs. A freely available public database, intended as a resource for researchers studying the immune response to SARS-CoV-2, is where the repertoires were released. The dataset comprised deeply sampled blood TCRbeta repertoires from subjects exposed to, actively infected with, or recovered from COVID-19. Where available, HLA class I and class II types were taken from metadata supplied by the sample provider and were not determined by assay-based typing. The sample metadata nearly always contained a de-identified subject ID, COVID-19 status, age in years and sex.

TCRbeta CDR3 regions were amplified from genomic DNA using the immunoSEQ Assay, a bias-controlled multiplex PCR. Turning to the authors' computational methods: Nucleated cell counts per sample were estimated from amplification of reference gene primers within the assay. To quantify the absolute abundance of each unique TCRbeta CDR3 rearrangement, sequence reads were collapsed and filtered. For each sample, productive Simpson clonality was calculated as the square root of Simpson's diversity index over productive rearrangements. The table was pulled from immuneACCESS by TCRdb, which kept in-frame rearrangements only. Such tables lose some clones; where checked, under half of the loss comes from unresolved V genes, and the rest has no known cause. The V and J calls and clone size were taken over from that table, and D and trimming were inferred from the DNA. The sample records 70,000 to 95,000 clones, 85% to 95% of which are singletons. The biggest ten clones account for under 7.5% of the sample.

Each collaborating institution followed its own protocols to collect whole blood in K2EDTA tubes. For TCRbeta analysis, collaborators shipped samples in one of three forms: frozen whole blood, isolated PBMCs, or DNA extracted from either of those sample types. Including cysteine and phenylalanine, the CDR3 has 13 amino acids. Of all the DNA, just the CDR3 is kept, 39 bases in frame from base 1. CDR1 and CDR2 (MNHEY, SVGAGI) derive from the germline V gene. Trimming accounts for 2 bases at V and 10 bases at J, while the number of junction bases matched to no gene is 4. The investigation overall reported the following: The amount of clinical and demographic metadata varied by source and participant and was provided uncurated.

For this clone: The target of this receptor is not known. It has no much larger one-base neighbor in the sample; base qualities were not kept.

The chain couples TRBV6-5 to TRBJ1-4; 7 central bases correspond to TRBD1. Sequencing was done on a sample of peripheral blood. The sequence came from a woman aged 60-70 years with active COVID-19. The encoded CDR3 is CASSYRTGGKLFF. The sequenced DNA is TGTGCCAGCAGTTACCGGACAGGAGGAAAACTGTTTTTT.